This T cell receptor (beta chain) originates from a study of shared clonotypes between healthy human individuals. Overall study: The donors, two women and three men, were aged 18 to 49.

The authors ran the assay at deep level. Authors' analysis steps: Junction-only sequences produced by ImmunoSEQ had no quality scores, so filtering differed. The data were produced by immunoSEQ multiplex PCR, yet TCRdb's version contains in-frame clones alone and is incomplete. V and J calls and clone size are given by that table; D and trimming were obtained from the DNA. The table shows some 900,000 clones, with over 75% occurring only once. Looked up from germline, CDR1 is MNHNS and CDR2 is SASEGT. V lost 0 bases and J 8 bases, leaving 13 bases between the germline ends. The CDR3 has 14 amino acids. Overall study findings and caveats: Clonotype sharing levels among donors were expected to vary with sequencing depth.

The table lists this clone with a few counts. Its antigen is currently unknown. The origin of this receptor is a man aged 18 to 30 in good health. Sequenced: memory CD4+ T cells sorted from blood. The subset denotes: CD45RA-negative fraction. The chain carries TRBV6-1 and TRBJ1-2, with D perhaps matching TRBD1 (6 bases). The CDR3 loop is CASSEALLRGGYTF. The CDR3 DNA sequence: TGTGCCAGCAGTGAAGCGCTTCTCAGGGGCGGCTACACCTTC.